This T cell receptor beta chain is drawn from a study of blood T cells in healthy people across ages (dated by TCRdb to the mid-2010s). Study-level background: In model experiments, template switching captured roughly one uniquely barcoded TCR beta cDNA molecule for every two T cells. To avoid experimental bias, donors of different ages were randomly spread across the sequencing lanes. The study measured age-related changes in TCR beta repertoire diversity using deep sequencing normalized with unique cDNA molecular identifiers. The donors were divided into four age groups: young (average approximately 17 years), middle-aged (about 39), aged (about 62) and long-lived (82). For two donors (one aged 18 to 29 and one aged 80 or older), the study analyzed two additional independent replicas of 1 million unique cDNA reads from the same blood draw.

Library preparation employed 5' RACE. A second 7 to 11 cycle PCR used a sample-barcoded 5' primer and a J-beta primer mix. A unique molecular identifier was introduced onto each TCR beta cDNA molecule by a template-switch 5' adaptor carrying 12 random nucleotides. Each sample yielded at least 3 million CDR3-containing paired-end reads. First-strand cDNA was synthesized from all RNA with the Mint cDNA synthesis kit, primed by a TRBC-specific oligonucleotide. Following uracil-DNA glycosylase treatment, all cDNA underwent a first 18-cycle PCR with the universal primers M1SS and BC2_uni_R. The source study handled its data this way. Each sample was normalized by randomly selecting 1 million high-quality reads, each carrying a distinct molecular identifier. Instead of being binned into consensus sequences, reads with shared molecular identifiers were discarded. CDR3 identification, clonotype clustering and error correction used MiTCR with a Q25 quality threshold and the strictest error-elimination algorithm. A nonparametric unseen species model with Euler transformation was used to estimate lower-bound total TCR beta diversity. The public reads were run again by TCRdb, first through fastp at Q25 and then through MiXCR, and only productive beta chains were kept. One record per CDR3 amino acid sequence lists the most common genes and DNA. The V and J calls were determined by TCRdb, not by the authors. This sample lists some 1.8 million distinct CDR3 sequences; about two fifths were detected once. Roughly 24% of the sample comes from the top ten.

With respect to this clonotype: What antigen it recognizes has not been identified. No much larger clone is present one base from it, and per-base qualities are unavailable.

Donors were 39 systemically healthy Caucasian individuals from Russia aged roughly 6 to 95 years. Around 10 milliliters of peripheral blood were collected from each donor into EDTA-treated Vacutainer tubes. PBMCs were isolated by Ficoll-Paque density-gradient centrifugation, with at least 6 million obtained per sample. Total RNA was extracted from PBMCs with Trizol reagent, with at least 5 micrograms obtained per sample. Naive CD45RAhigh/CD27high T cell percentages were measured by flow cytometry on a PBMC aliquot from every donor. Overall results and qualifications from the work: Total diversity estimates from one million sequenced T cells were considered lower bounds and underestimates. Donor CMV infection status was unknown, potentially confounding age-related changes in expanded clonotypes. There was a strong correlation between observed TCR beta diversity and the percentage of naive T cells measured by flow cytometry. Observed TCR beta diversity per million T cells fell roughly linearly with age, and a significant reduction was already apparent by age around 44. Bulk unsorted PBMC profiling prevented conclusive comparison of naive and antigen-experienced compartments. Compared with the aged group, more naive CD4+ T cells, fewer expanded clones and increased TCR diversity were shown by the long-lived group, suggesting age selection.

Trimming at the junction amounts to 5 bases on V and 5 bases on J, and the germline ends lie 15 bases apart. The CDR3, cysteine through phenylalanine, is 14 amino acids long. The retained sequence is limited to the CDR3, 42 bases, with the frame set at the first base. The specimen was blood. This receptor was obtained from a human donor in good health. The rearranged segments are TRBV12-3 or TRBV12-4 and TRBJ1-2; too little of a D gene remains to name it. The nucleotide sequence reads as follows: TGTGCCAGCAGTCCACCCGGGTCCTGTTATGGCTACACCTTC. It specifies CASSPPGSCYGYTF.